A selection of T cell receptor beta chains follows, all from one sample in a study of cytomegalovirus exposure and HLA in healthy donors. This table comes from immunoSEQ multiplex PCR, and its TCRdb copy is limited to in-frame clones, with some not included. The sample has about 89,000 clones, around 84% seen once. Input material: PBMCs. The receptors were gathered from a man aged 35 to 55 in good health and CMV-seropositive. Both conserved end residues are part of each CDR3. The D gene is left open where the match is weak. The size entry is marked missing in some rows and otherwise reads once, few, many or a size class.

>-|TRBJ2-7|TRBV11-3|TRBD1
TGTGCCAGCAGCGGCGACAGGGGGCAATACCCTTGGCAGCAGTACTTC
CASSGDRGQYPWQQYF
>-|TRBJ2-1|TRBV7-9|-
TGTGCCTTTGGGGCGGGACCAGACAATGAGCAGTTCTTC
CAFGAGPDNEQFF
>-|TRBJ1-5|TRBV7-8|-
TGTGCCAGCAGCTTAGGTTCGGACACTAGCAATCAGCCCCAGCATTTT
CASSLGSDTSNQPQHF
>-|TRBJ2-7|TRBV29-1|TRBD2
TGCAGCGTTGGGGGACTAGGGCGGGAGCAGTACTTC
CSVGGLGREQYF
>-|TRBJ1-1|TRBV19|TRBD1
TGTGCCAGTAGTAAAACTCAGGGGGCGAGGAACACTGAAGCTTTCTTT
CASSKTQGARNTEAFF
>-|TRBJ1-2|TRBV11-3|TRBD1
TGTGCCAGCAGCTCCAGGGGGACAGCCAACTATGGCTACACCTTC
CASSSRGTANYGYTF
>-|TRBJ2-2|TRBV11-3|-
TGTGCCAGCAGCTTAGGACTCGCTGCCGGGGAGCTGTTTTTT
CASSLGLAAGELFF
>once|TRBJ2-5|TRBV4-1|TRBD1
TGCGCCAGCAGCCAGAGGACAGGCCAAGAGACCCAGTACTTC
CASSQRTGQETQYF
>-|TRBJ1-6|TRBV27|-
TGTGCCAGCAGTTTCCAGCAGGGTTTGTCACCCCTCCACTTT
CASSFQQGLSPLHF
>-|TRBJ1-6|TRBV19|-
TGTGCCAGTAGTATAGACCACTATAATTCACCCCTCCACTTT
CASSIDHYNSPLHF
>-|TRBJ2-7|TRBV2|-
TGTGCCAGCAGGTGGAGTGGCTCCTACGAGCAGTACTTC
CASRWSGSYEQYF
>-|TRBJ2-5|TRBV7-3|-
TGTGCCAGCAGTCCCTACTCTAGCTTGGGGGAGACCCAGTACTTC
CASSPYSSLGETQYF
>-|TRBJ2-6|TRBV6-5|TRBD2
TGTGCCAGCAGTTCGGGGGGATTTGGGGCCAACGTCCTGACTTTC
CASSSGGFGANVLTF
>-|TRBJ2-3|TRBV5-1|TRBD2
TGCGCCAGCAGCTTCGGACTAGCGGAGTCCACAGATACGCAGTATTTT
CASSFGLAESTDTQYF
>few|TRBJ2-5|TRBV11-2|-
TGTGCCAGCAGCTTCTCGGGGAACGCGATGGGGACCCAGTACTTC
CASSFSGNAMGTQYF
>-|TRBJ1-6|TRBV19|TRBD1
TGTGCCAGTAGTCCCCCCGGGACAGGGGGCCGTAATTCACCCCTCCACTTT
CASSPPGTGGRNSPLHF
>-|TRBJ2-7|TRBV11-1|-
TGTGCCAGCAGCTTTACCGGGGACACCCTTACCTACGAGCAGTACTTC
CASSFTGDTLTYEQYF
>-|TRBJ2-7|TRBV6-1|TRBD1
TGTGCCAGCACGGACAGGGGGCGGTACGAGCAGTACTTC
CASTDRGRYEQYF
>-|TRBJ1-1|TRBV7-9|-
TGTGCCAGCAGCTTAGCGCGAGGGGGTCCTGAAGCTTTCTTT
CASSLARGGPEAFF
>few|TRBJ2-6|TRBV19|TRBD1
TGTGCCAGTAGTATAGGTCCGGGACAGGGGGCATCTGGGGCCAACGTCCTGACTTTC
CASSIGPGQGASGANVLTF
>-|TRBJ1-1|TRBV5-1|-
TGCGCCAGCAGCGGAGTGAACACTGAAGCTTTCTTT
CASSGVNTEAFF
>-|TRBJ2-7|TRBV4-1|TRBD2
TGCGCCAGCAGCCAACAACTTAGCGGGGGGCTTGGGGGGCAGTACTTC
CASSQQLSGGLGGQYF
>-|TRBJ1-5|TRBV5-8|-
TGTGCCAGCAGCTTAGTGGCAGGGTTGCAGCCCCAGCATTTT
CASSLVAGLQPQHF
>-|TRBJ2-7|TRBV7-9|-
TGTGCCAGCAGCTTTAACTCCTACGAGCAGTACTTC
CASSFNSYEQYF
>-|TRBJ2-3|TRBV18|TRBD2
TGTGCCAGCTCGCCTCTAGCGGGAGGATTAGATACGCAGTATTTT
CASSPLAGGLDTQYF
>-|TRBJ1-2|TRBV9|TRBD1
TGTGCCAGCAGCGTAGTTGGGACAGGGGGCTTTGGCTACACCTTC
CASSVVGTGGFGYTF
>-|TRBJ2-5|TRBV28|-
TGTGCCAGCAGTTCCGAGGGTGGAGAGACCCAGTACTTC
CASSSEGGETQYF
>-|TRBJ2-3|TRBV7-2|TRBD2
TGTGCCAGCAGCCCAGCTAGCGGGAGGACAGATACGCAGTATTTT
CASSPASGRTDTQYF
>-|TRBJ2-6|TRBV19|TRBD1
TGTGCCAGTACCACCGGGACAGGGCACTCTGGGGCCAACGTCCTGACTTTC
CASTTGTGHSGANVLTF
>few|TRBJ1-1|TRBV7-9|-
TGCGCCAGCAGCCTAGGGACAATCCCTGAAGCTTTCTTT
CASSLGTIPEAFF
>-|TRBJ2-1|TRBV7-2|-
TGTGCCAGCAGCTTTTCCCTGGGCAACTCAGATTCGGTGCAGTTCTTC
CASSFSLGNSDSVQFF
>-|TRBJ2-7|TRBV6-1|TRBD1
TGTGCCACCAGGGGGCCGTGGAACGAGCAGTACTTC
CATRGPWNEQYF
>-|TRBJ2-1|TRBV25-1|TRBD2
TGTGCCAGCAGTGACACTAGCGGGATCTGGCGCGAGCAGTTCTTC
CASSDTSGIWREQFF
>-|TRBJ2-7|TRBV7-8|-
TGTGCCAGCAGCCTTGAGGGGGGGAGCTCCTACGAGCAGTACTTC
CASSLEGGSSYEQYF
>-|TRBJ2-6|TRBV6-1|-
TGCGCCAGCAACCGGGGGGCGCCTGGGGCCAACGTCCTGACTTTC
CASNRGAPGANVLTF
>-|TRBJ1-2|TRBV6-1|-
TGTGCCAGCAGTGATTCCGGACTGTATGGCTACACCTTC
CASSDSGLYGYTF
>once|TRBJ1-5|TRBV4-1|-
TGCGCCAGCAGCCAACCAACCGGGAGCAATCAGCCCCAGCATTTT
CASSQPTGSNQPQHF
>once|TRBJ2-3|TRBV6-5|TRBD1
TGTGCCAGTAGAGGAGCAGGGGGAAGCACAGATACGCAGTATTTT
CASRGAGGSTDTQYF
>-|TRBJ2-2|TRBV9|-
TGTGCCAGCAGCGTAGATCCGGGTGGCGGGCTGTTTTTT
CASSVDPGGGLFF
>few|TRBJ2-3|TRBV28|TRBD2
TGTGCCAGCAGTCACCAACTAGCGAGCTACACAGATACGCAGTATTTT
CASSHQLASYTDTQYF
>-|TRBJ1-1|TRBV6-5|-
TGTGCCAGCAGCCGGAGTGTAACCCTGAACACTGAAGCTTTCTTT
CASSRSVTLNTEAFF
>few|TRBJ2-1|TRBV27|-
TGTGCCAGCAATGTGAAGCGGTTTTACAATGAGCAGTTCTTC
CASNVKRFYNEQFF
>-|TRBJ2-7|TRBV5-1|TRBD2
TGCGCCAGCAGCTTGGGGGCTAGCGGGGGGGCCTACGAGCAGTACTTC
CASSLGASGGAYEQYF
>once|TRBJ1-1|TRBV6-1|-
TGTGCCAGCCTCCTTGAGGTGGGTATGAACACTGAAGCTTTCTTT
CASLLEVGMNTEAFF
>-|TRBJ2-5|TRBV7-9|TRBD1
TGTGCCAGCAGCTCGGGGGACAGGTGGGCAGAGACCCAGTACTTC
CASSSGDRWAETQYF
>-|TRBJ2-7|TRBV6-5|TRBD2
TGTGCCAGCAGCCGAACAGCGGGAGGAGTCGACGAGCAGTACTTC
CASSRTAGGVDEQYF
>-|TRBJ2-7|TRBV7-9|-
TGTGCCAGCAGCTTTAGTCAGGGCGGACGCGAGCAGTACTTC
CASSFSQGGREQYF
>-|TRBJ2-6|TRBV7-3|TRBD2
TGTGCCAGCAGCTTCCCGACTAGCGGAAGCTCTGGGGCCAACGTCCTGACTTTC
CASSFPTSGSSGANVLTF
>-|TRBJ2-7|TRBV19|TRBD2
TGTGCCAGTAGTATCCGTAGCGGGGGGTACAGCGAGCAGTACTTC
CASSIRSGGYSEQYF
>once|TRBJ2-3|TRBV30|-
TGTGCCTGGAGACATGGGGGCCGGGGTCTCACAGATACGCAGTATTTT
CAWRHGGRGLTDTQYF
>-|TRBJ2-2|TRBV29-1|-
TGCAGCGCCACGACAGGCAACACCGGGGAGCTGTTTTTT
CSATTGNTGELFF
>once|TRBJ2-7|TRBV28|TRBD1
TGTGCCAGCAGCTTTCACAGGGGGCAAGGCGAGCAGTACTTC
CASSFHRGQGEQYF
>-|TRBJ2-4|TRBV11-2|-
TGTGCCAGCAGCTGGGAGATCCTAGCCAAAAACATTCAGTACTTC
CASSWEILAKNIQYF
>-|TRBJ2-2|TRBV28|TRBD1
TGTGCCGCGGGACAGGGAAACACCGGGGAGCTGTTTTTT
CAAGQGNTGELFF
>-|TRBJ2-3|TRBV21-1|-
TGTGCCACCCGACAGCGCACAGATACGCAGTATTTT
CATRQRTDTQYF
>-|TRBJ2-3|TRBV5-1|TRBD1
TGCGCCAGCAGCTTGGGGGACAGGGATACAGATACGCAGTATTTT
CASSLGDRDTDTQYF
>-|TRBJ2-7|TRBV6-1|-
TGTGCCAGCTGGGGGGGCGCGTCCGAGCAGTACTTC
CASWGGASEQYF